Following are 19 T cell receptor beta chains from one sample sequenced in a study of breast tumors, draining lymph nodes, adjacent tissues. Samples came from axillary lymph nodes draining the breast cancer. TCRdb re-called the multiplex PCR reads with MiXCR, one entry per CDR3 protein. The sample holds nearly 200,000 distinct CDR3 sequences; roughly 31% are singletons and the top ten take approximately 4.3%. The sequencing input was axillary lymph node tissue. These receptors were taken from a female donor with breast cancer. Some clones in this sample may be carry-over from other donors' samples.

This clonotype was counted ten times or more. The genes are TRBV7-2 and TRBJ2-3; the D is unclear. This CDR3 region has 13 residues. Trimming stripped 5 bases from V and 6 bases from J, with 12 bases between. CDR1 and CDR2 (germline): SGHTA, FQGNSA. The CDR3 loop reads CASSPLPRDTQYF. CDR3 DNA sequence: TGTGCCAGCAGCCCGCTACCCAGGGATACGCAGTATTTT.

This clonotype was found many times. This chain uses TRBV20-1 with TRBJ2-5, with D perhaps matching TRBD1 or TRBD2 (5 bases each). The CDR3 consists of 13 residues. Germline V gene sequence: CDR1 DFQATT, CDR2 SNEGSKA (reference sequence). V was shortened by 6 bases and J by 4 bases, with 15 bases between the two germline ends. The CDR3 DNA is TGCAGTGCCCGACCACGGGGCACAGAGACCCAGTACTTC. It is translated as CSARPRGTETQYF.

The chain combines TRBV10-1 with TRBJ2-1, with a tentative D call TRBD2 (6 bases). Per germline, CDR1 WNHNN and CDR2 SYGVQD (reference sequence). V was shortened by 5 bases and J by 1 base, with 9 bases between the two germline ends. This CDR3 has 14 residues. CDR3 sequence (DNA): TGCGCCAGCAGTAGGGACTTGTCCTACAATGAGCAGTTCTTC. As protein: CASSRDLSYNEQFF.

The sample holds many counts of this clonotype. The chain joins TRBV29-1 to TRBJ2-7; no clear D. Trimming shortened V by 7 bases and J by 3 bases, and 10 bases separated the two germline ends. Per germline, CDR1 SQVTM and CDR2 ANQGSEA. The length of the CDR3 is 11 residues. CDR3 loop: CSARWGYEQYF. The CDR3 DNA sequence: TGCAGCGCTCGGTGGGGCTACGAGCAGTACTTC.

This clonotype was seen ten or more times. Relative to the germline gene, one junction end is altered; a read error may explain this. V usage is TRBV20-1 and J usage is TRBJ2-7; possible D gene TRBD2, 5 bases. CDR1 is DFQATT and CDR2 is SNEGSKA in the germline V gene (reference sequence). This CDR3 is built from 17 residues. CDR3 sequence: CSARAAREAATSHEQYF. Here the CDR3 DNA reads TGCAGTGCTAGAGCAGCTCGAGAAGCGGCTACCTCCCACGAGCAGTACTTC.

This clonotype was observed many times. The chain links TRBV30 to TRBJ2-1, with D perhaps TRBD2 (5 bases). V lost 5 bases, J lost 3 bases, and 8 bases lay in between. CDR3 length: 12 amino acids. Per germline, CDR1 GTSNPN and CDR2 SVGIG (reference sequence). Written as DNA, the CDR3 is TGTGCCTGGGATCGGGGCTACAATGAGCAGTTCTTC. This gives the protein CAWDRGYNEQFF.

This clonotype has at least ten counts. This sequence joins TRBV10-3 and TRBJ2-1, with TRBD2 matching 9 bases. This CDR3 contains 12 residues. The trim removed 5 bases at V and 7 bases at J, leaving 0 bases unmatched. Looked up from germline, CDR1 is ENHRY and CDR2 is SYGVKD. CDR3 region: CAISLAGNEQFF. CDR3 coding DNA: TGTGCCATCAGTCTAGCGGGGAATGAGCAGTTCTTC.

This clonotype was detected many times. The rearrangement links TRBV19 to TRBJ2-7; 8 bases align to TRBD1. CDR3 size: 16 residues. After removal of 6 bases from V and 9 bases from J, the junction contained 19 bases not matched to a gene. Looked up from germline, CDR1 is LNHDA and CDR2 is SQIVND (reference sequence). CDR3 sequence: CASSPDPGQGSVRQYF. CDR3 DNA sequence: TGTGCCAGTAGCCCCGACCCAGGACAGGGTTCAGTGAGGCAGTACTTC.

Regarding this clonotype: One junction end disagrees with the germline gene, perhaps due to a read error. For the CDR3, the DNA is TGTGCCAGCAGCTTAGTAAGGGCTGGGGTCGGCAATGAGCAGTGCTTC. Encoded protein: CASSLVRAGVGNEQCF. The rearrangement uses TRBV7-2 and TRBJ2-1; D is uncertain. This CDR3 has 16 amino acids. The germline CDR1 and CDR2 sequences are SGHTA and FQGNSA.

This clonotype was observed many times. The rearrangement joins TRBV20-1 to TRBJ1-5; 11 bases align to TRBD1. The CDR3 is made up of 18 amino acids. The germline V gene has CDR1 DFQATT and CDR2 SNEGSKA (reference sequence). V lost 0 bases, J lost 0 bases, and 7 bases stayed unmatched. The CDR3 protein is CSARDSWDRGYSNQPQHF. CDR3 sequence (DNA): TGCAGTGCTAGAGATTCTTGGGACAGGGGGTATAGCAATCAGCCCCAGCATTTT.

This clonotype came up many times. V usage is TRBV19 and J usage is TRBJ1-5; no definite D call. There are 15 residues in the CDR3. Trimming cost V 5 bases and J 4 bases, with 15 bases left between them. The germline gives CDR1 LNHDA, CDR2 SQIVND (reference sequence). CDR3 in DNA: TGTGCCAGTAGTGATTCCCCCCTGATAAATCAGCCCCAGCATTTT. Protein: CASSDSPLINQPQHF.

This clonotype was detected ten times or more. The V and J genes are TRBV10-3 and TRBJ2-1; 8 bases agree with TRBD2. This CDR3 contains 14 residues. The ends lost 3 bases at V and 3 bases at J; junction bases unmatched: 1. Germline V gene data show CDR1 as ENHRY and CDR2 as SYGVKD. The CDR3, as DNA: TGTGCCATCAGTGAAAGCGGGGGCTACAATGAGCAGTTCTTC. Its translation: CAISESGGYNEQFF.

This clonotype was recorded a few times. The chain joins TRBV28 to TRBJ2-2; D not certain. This CDR3 has 16 residues. V lost 10 bases and J 1 base, leaving 19 bases between the germline ends. Germline CDR1 is MDHEN and CDR2 is SYDVKM. The chain's CDR3 is CAMQLPEALNTGELFF. The CDR3, as DNA: TGTGCCATGCAGTTACCCGAGGCCCTGAACACCGGGGAGCTGTTTTTT.

The rearrangement uses TRBV2 and TRBJ2-5; possible D gene TRBD1, 6 bases. V gave up 5 bases and J gave up 5 bases, with 15 bases separating them. Germline lookup yields CDR1 SNHLY and CDR2 FYNNEI. The CDR3 runs to 14 residues. The CDR3 here is CASSLNRVEETQYF. The CDR3 region has the DNA TGTGCCAGCAGTCTCAACAGGGTCGAGGAGACCCAGTACTTC.

The chain recombines TRBV3-1 with TRBJ2-7; D is unclear. The ends were cut back, 4 bases at V and 2 bases at J, with 9 bases in the middle. CDR3 length: 13 residues. The germline V gene has CDR1 LGHDT and CDR2 YNNKEL (reference sequence). The CDR3 spells CASSPRSTYEQYF. The CDR3 DNA sequence: TGTGCCAGCAGCCCCAGATCAACCTACGAGCAGTACTTC.

This clonotype was counted ten times or more. The chain employs TRBV4-1 and TRBJ2-2; 8 positions match TRBD1. The CDR3 is 16 amino acids. Germline CDR1 reads MGHRA; CDR2 reads YSYEKL. V gave up 3 bases and J gave up 4 bases; unmatched junction bases: 7. For the CDR3, the DNA is TGCGCCAGCAGCCAGTCAGGGGGCATGGGCACCGGGGAGCTGTTTTTT. Translating gives CASSQSGGMGTGELFF.

The chain uses TRBV6-6 and TRBJ1-1; TRBD1 matches at 8 bases. The CDR3 sequence is 15 residues long. V lost 5 bases, J lost 7 bases, and 12 bases stayed unmatched. Per the germline V gene, CDR1 is MNHNY and CDR2 is SVGAGI (reference sequence). CDR3 in amino acids: CASSTDRTGRYEAFF. The CDR3 DNA is TGTGCCAGCAGTACCGATCGGACAGGGCGCTATGAAGCTTTCTTT.

The J gene is TRBJ2-3, the V gene TRBV5-8, with D tentatively TRBD2 (6 bases). Germline-derived CDR1 and CDR2 are SGHTS and YDEGEE. The CDR3 runs to 17 residues. V lost 0 bases, J lost 5 bases, and 19 bases lay in between. For the CDR3, the DNA is TGTGCCAGCAGCTTGGGTACCCCCACGGGGCGGGGAGATACGCAGTATTTT. Its translation: CASSLGTPTGRGDTQYF.

Many counts were recorded for this clonotype. Since no conserved phenylalanine or tryptophan closes the CDR3, a read error is the likely cause. This chain's CDR3 is CASSTGTPPKTQYL. The CDR3 DNA is TGTGCCAGCAGCACCGGGACGCCCCCTAAGACCCAGTACCTC. The chain combines TRBV7-3 with TRBJ2-5; D may be TRBD1 or TRBD2 (5 bases each). V dropped 5 bases and J dropped 6 bases, with 16 bases sitting between them. From germline, CDR1 is SGHTA and CDR2 FQGTGA. The CDR3 runs to 14 residues.